These 26 T cell receptor beta chains were all obtained from the same sample, sequenced in a study of cytomegalovirus exposure and HLA in healthy donors. It was with 60 Vbeta and 13 Jbeta primers that the PCR ran. Using immunoSEQ multiplex PCR, the repertoire was profiled, and TCRdb retains in-frame clones only, with some absent. Among 120,000 or so clones listed, roughly four fifths were seen once. Sequenced: PBMCs. These receptors all come from a male donor in good health and CMV-seropositive.

This clone was observed a handful of times. V and J are TRBV7-2 and TRBJ1-3; possibly TRBD1 for D (5 bases). Germline values: CDR1 SGHTA, CDR2 FQGNSA. With 5 bases removed from V and 2 bases from J, the gap between germline ends came to 10 bases. This CDR3 is 14 amino acids long. In DNA form, the CDR3 reads TGTGCCAGCAGCCCAGGGATAACTGGAAACACCATATATTTT. Its translation is CASSPGITGNTIYF.

This sequence joins TRBV5-4 and TRBJ2-7, with 8 bases matching TRBD1. CDR1 is SGHNT, CDR2 YYREEE, per germline (reference sequence). V lost 4 bases to trimming and J lost 5 bases; unmatched junction nucleotides: 11. The length of the CDR3 is 15 residues. In nucleotides, the CDR3 is TGTGCCAGCAGCATAACTGCAGGGGGCTTCCACGAGCAGTACTTC. Translation: CASSITAGGFHEQYF.

J is TRBJ2-3 and V is TRBV5-6; TRBD1 agrees at 7 bases. The V gene end was trimmed by 3 bases and the J gene end by 4 bases; junction bases not matched to a gene: 11. CDR1 and CDR2 (germline): SGHDT, YYEEEE. The CDR3 runs 16 residues. The CDR3 DNA is TGTGCCAGCAGCTCACCCCGGGACACAGGGGCAGATACGCAGTATTTT. This translates into CASSSPRDTGADTQYF.

Written as DNA, the CDR3 is TGTGCCAGCAGCGGCGGTAGCGGGAAAAGCGGGGAGCTGTTTTTT. Its protein product is CASSGGSGKSGELFF. The chain joins TRBV5-6 to TRBJ2-2; 8 bases map to TRBD2. J gave up 7 bases and V 4 bases, and 9 bases lay outside the gene matches. This CDR3 spans 15 amino acids. Per the germline V gene, CDR1 is SGHDT and CDR2 is YYEEEE.

This clone was seen only a few times. This chain uses TRBV4-1 with TRBJ1-1, with TRBD1 matching over 8 bases. The CDR3 consists of 16 residues. CDR1 and CDR2 (germline): MGHRA, YSYEKL. V lost 0 bases and J lost 5; bases outside the gene matches: 8. CDR3 region: CASSQDKAGGRTEAFF. The CDR3 DNA follows: TGCGCCAGCAGCCAAGATAAGGCAGGGGGCAGGACTGAAGCTTTCTTT.

The chain carries TRBV11-2 and TRBJ2-7; 7 nucleotides line up with TRBD1. Germline V gene sequence: CDR1 SGHAT, CDR2 FQNNGV. With 6 bases clipped from V and 1 base from J, the junction kept 9 bases outside the gene matches. The CDR3 contains 15 residues. CDR3 loop: CASSYDRAQSYEQYF. In DNA form, the CDR3 reads TGTGCCAGCAGTTACGACAGGGCTCAGTCCTACGAGCAGTACTTC. Full variable domain (remainder filled in from reference TRBV11-2 and TRBJ2-7): EAGVAQSPRYKIIEKRQSVAFWCNPISGHATLYWYQQILGQGPKLLIQFQNNGVVDDSQLPKDRFSAERLKGVDSTLKIQPAKLEDSAVYLCASSYDRAQSYEQYFGPGTRLTVT.

V usage is TRBV5-6 and J usage is TRBJ2-3, with D maybe TRBD2 (6 bases). V dropped 0 bases and J dropped 0 bases, with 11 bases sitting between them. This CDR3 comprises 16 residues. Germline V gene sequence: CDR1 SGHDT, CDR2 YYEEEE. CDR3 region: CASSLAGLPSTDTQYF. Written as DNA, the CDR3 is TGTGCCAGCAGCTTGGCGGGACTCCCAAGCACAGATACGCAGTATTTT.

This sequence joins TRBV19 and TRBJ2-1; a weak D match, TRBD2 (5 bases). The V end lost 5 bases, the J end lost 1 base, and 9 bases lay between the germline ends. The germline gives CDR1 LNHDA, CDR2 SQIVND (reference sequence). The CDR3 contains 14 residues. The DNA of the CDR3 is TGTGCCAGTAGTTTAGGACTGTCCTACAATGAGCAGTTCTTC. Amino acid sequence: CASSLGLSYNEQFF.

This chain uses TRBV5-6 with TRBJ2-2, with D uncertain. The CDR3 is 17 residues long. Trimming pared 3 bases from V and 0 bases from J, leaving 15 bases between. Per germline, CDR1 SGHDT and CDR2 YYEEEE. CDR3 in DNA: TGTGCCAGCAGCTCCGACTCCCTAGTCTCGAACACCGGGGAGCTGTTTTTT. This gives the protein CASSSDSLVSNTGELFF.

The CDR3 nucleotides are TGTGCCTGGAGCCAGGTTGACAGCAATCAGCCCCAGCATTTT. Protein product: CAWSQVDSNQPQHF. The chain has TRBV30 and TRBJ1-5, with unresolved D. The CDR3 has 14 residues. Germline assignment: CDR1 GTSNPN and CDR2 SVGIG (reference sequence). Trimming removed 3 bases at V and 1 base at J, with 10 bases between.

This chain connects TRBV4-3 to TRBJ1-4; D is perhaps TRBD1 (6 bases). With 3 bases removed from V and 4 bases from J, the gap between germline ends came to 15 bases. Germline V gives CDR1 LGHNA, CDR2 YSLEER. CDR3 length equals 16 residues. CDR3 coding DNA: TGCGCCAGCAGCCAGGGGACACCAATTATTAATGAAAAACTGTTTTTT. It specifies CASSQGTPIINEKLFF.

The rearrangement links TRBV5-6 to TRBJ1-2, with 8 positions matching TRBD1. With V trimmed by 0 bases and J by 4 bases, 8 bases remained unmatched. Per the germline V gene, CDR1 is SGHDT and CDR2 is YYEEEE. There are 16 residues in the CDR3. The CDR3 protein is CASSLDGRGLVYGYTF. The CDR3 DNA follows: TGTGCCAGCAGCTTGGACGGCAGGGGGCTTGTCTATGGCTACACCTTC.

V usage is TRBV28 and J usage is TRBJ2-3, with 13 bases lining up with TRBD2. Germline CDR1 reads MDHEN; CDR2 reads SYDVKM. With V trimmed by 7 bases and J by 0 bases, 10 bases remained unmatched. CDR3 length equals 18 residues. The CDR3 spells CASKLAGGRGTSTDTQYF. The CDR3, as DNA: TGTGCCAGCAAACTAGCGGGAGGGAGGGGAACTAGCACAGATACGCAGTATTTT.

The CDR3 DNA is TGTGCCTGGAGTCAGGGAGAGACCCAGTACTTC. Translation: CAWSQGETQYF. V and J are TRBV30 and TRBJ2-5; D perhaps matches TRBD1 (5 bases). V was trimmed by 2 bases and J by 4 bases, leaving 5 bases between them. CDR3 length: 11 amino acids. Germline-derived CDR1 and CDR2 are GTSNPN and SVGIG (reference sequence).

Here the CDR3 reads CASSLRGSGSYEQYF. The CDR3 bases are TGCGCCAGCAGCTTGCGCGGGAGTGGGTCCTACGAGCAGTACTTC. The chain combines TRBV5-1 with TRBJ2-7, with 7 bases that match TRBD2. Germline V CDR1 and CDR2: SGHRS, YFSETQ. V lost 1 base to trimming and J lost 1 base; unmatched junction nucleotides: 5. The CDR3 contains 15 residues.

The chain carries TRBV19 and TRBJ1-5, with a possible D match to TRBD1 (6 bases). Deletions cut 5 bases from V and 7 bases from J, with 18 bases between. Per the germline V gene, CDR1 is LNHDA and CDR2 is SQIVND (reference sequence). CDR3 length: 15 amino acids. Here the CDR3 reads CASSPGGGYNQPQHF. CDR3 bases: TGTGCCAGTAGTCCCGGGGGGGGCTATAACCAGCCCCAGCATTTT.

The V call is TRBV11-2, the J call TRBJ2-7, with a weak D call TRBD1 (5 bases). V gave up 2 bases and J gave up 0 bases, with 11 bases separating them. Germline V gives CDR1 SGHAT, CDR2 FQNNGV. The CDR3 extends over 15 amino acids. CDR3 nucleotides: TGTGCCAGCAGCTTAAGTGACAGCAGCTCCTACGAGCAGTACTTC. Translating it yields CASSLSDSSSYEQYF.

This clone has a single count. The CDR3 here is CASSQAGRGRASGEQYF. The CDR3 DNA sequence: TGCGCCAGCAGCCAAGCCGGGCGCGGGAGGGCCTCCGGCGAGCAGTACTTC. J is TRBJ2-7 and V is TRBV4-3, with 9 nucleotides matching TRBD2. V lost 1 base and J lost 6; bases outside the gene matches: 13. In germline, CDR1 is LGHNA, CDR2 YSLEER. The CDR3 consists of 17 residues.

This rearrangement joins TRBV27 to TRBJ2-5, with 7 nucleotides matching TRBD1. The J call is doubtful: the DNA matches TRBJ2-7 better. The CDR3 has 13 residues. Germline V CDR1 and CDR2: MNHEY, SMNVEV (reference sequence). Here the CDR3 reads CASSWTGAYEQYF. CDR3 sequence (DNA): TGTGCCAGCTCCTGGACAGGTGCCTACGAGCAGTACTTC.

This rearrangement joins TRBV28 to TRBJ2-7; unclear D gene. CDR3 length: 15 residues. CDR1 and CDR2 (germline): MDHEN, SYDVKM. V lost 4 bases, J lost 0 bases, and 13 bases lay in between. The CDR3 sequence is CASSSPPPSSYEQYF. The CDR3 bases are TGTGCCAGCAGTTCACCCCCTCCCAGCTCCTACGAGCAGTACTTC. The full variable domain, rest sourced from reference TRBV28 and TRBJ2-7, is DVKVTQSSRYLVKRTGEKVFLECVQDMDHENMFWYRQDPGLGLRLIYFSYDVKMKEKGDIPEGYSVSREKKERFSLILESASTNQTSMYLCASSSPPPSSYEQYFGPGTRLTVT.

V is TRBV10-1 and J is TRBJ2-7, with D possibly TRBD2 on 6 matching bases. With 11 bases removed from V and 0 bases from J, the gap between germline ends came to 11 bases. Germline loops: CDR1 WNHNN, CDR2 SYGVQD (reference sequence). The CDR3 contains 12 residues. The chain's CDR3 is CAGGEPSYEQYF. The CDR3 DNA reads TGCGCCGGAGGGGAACCCTCCTACGAGCAGTACTTC.

This chain connects TRBV5-4 to TRBJ2-2, with TRBD2 matching over 11 bases. The length of the CDR3 is 15 residues. In germline, CDR1 is SGHNT, CDR2 YYREEE (reference sequence). V dropped 4 bases and J dropped 6; count of bases not matched to a gene: 5. The CDR3 bases are TGTGCCAGCAGCCCGACTAGCGGGACAGCCGGGGAGCTGTTTTTT. This codes for CASSPTSGTAGELFF. Filled out from reference TRBV5-4 and TRBJ2-2, the complete variable domain reads ETGVTQSPTHLIKTRGQQVTLRCSSQSGHNTVSWYQQALGQGPQFIFQYYREEENGRGNFPPRFSGLQFPNYSSELNVNALELDDSALYLCASSPTSGTAGELFFGEGSRLTVL.

There are a few counts of this clone. CDR3 region: CASSHGTGDYGYTF. The CDR3 DNA is TGTGCCAGCAGCCATGGGACAGGGGACTATGGCTACACCTTC. J is TRBJ1-2 and V is TRBV28, with 10 bases identical to TRBD1. Germline V gene sequence: CDR1 MDHEN, CDR2 SYDVKM. The CDR3 is made up of 14 amino acids. J was trimmed by 3 bases and V by 6 bases; bases with no gene match: 4.

The chain has TRBV19 and TRBJ2-1; 7 nucleotides align to TRBD1. This CDR3 has 16 amino acids. Per the germline V gene, CDR1 is LNHDA and CDR2 is SQIVND (reference sequence). With 1 base clipped from V and 4 bases from J, the junction kept 7 bases outside the gene matches. CDR3 DNA: TGTGCCAGTAGTATAGGAACAGGGGCCCCTTACAATGAGCAGTTCTTC. Its translation: CASSIGTGAPYNEQFF.

The chain couples TRBV7-2 to TRBJ2-2; 10 bases line up with TRBD1. Trimming cost V 1 base and J 2 bases; bases outside gene matches: 1. CDR3 length: 16 residues. CDR1 is SGHTA and CDR2 is FQGNSA in the germline V gene. DNA of the CDR3: TGTGCCAGCAGCTTAGGACAGGGGGCTAACACCGGGGAGCTGTTTTTT. As protein: CASSLGQGANTGELFF.

V is TRBV4-3 and J is TRBJ2-6, with D hard to call. The CDR3 has 18 residues. Trimming removed 0 bases from V and 0 bases from J, with 12 bases in between. The germline V gene has CDR1 LGHNA and CDR2 YSLEER. The DNA of the CDR3 is TGCGCCAGCAGCCAAGATCCCCCCACGGGCTCTGGGGCCAACGTCCTGACTTTC. This translates into CASSQDPPTGSGANVLTF.